This T cell receptor (beta chain) was captured in a study of OX40 agonist ivuxolimab in advanced cancers. Overall study results and limits: With doses of 0.1 to 3.0 mg/kg, CD4+ and CD8+ blood T cells had undergone clonal expansion by week 6. Partial responders at 0.1-3.0 mg/kg showed near-lowest clonal expansion. There were, on average, more expanded clones in CD8+ T cells than in CD4+.

With respect to this clone: What it recognizes is unknown.

Some clones are missing from TCRdb's copy, which holds only in-frame ones; the method was immunoSEQ multiplex PCR. The data hold tens of thousands of clones, with around 90% observed a single time. This CDR3 contains 16 residues. CDR1 KGHSH and CDR2 LQKENI come from the germline V gene. J was trimmed by 4 bases and V by 3 bases; bases with no gene match: 4. This sequence originates from an adult with an advanced solid tumor such as melanoma, head and neck, liver or kidney cancer. Material: CD4+ or CD8+ T cells sorted from blood, obtained in a trial of the OX40 agonist ivuxolimab. This chain links TRBV18 with TRBJ2-5, with 14 bases identical to TRBD2. The DNA of the CDR3 is TGTGCCAGCTCACCTCCCGGACTAGCGGGAGGAGAGACCCAGTACTTC. Translation: CASSPPGLAGGETQYF.